The subject of this entry is one T cell receptor (beta chain). Its antigen is unidentified. TCRdb recomputed calls from the 5' RACE reads with MiXCR, one row per CDR3 protein. The repertoire includes about 180,000 distinct CDR3 sequences, approximately 17% of them detected once, and 3% to 4% sits in the top ten. The sample belongs to a study of T-cell memory formation after mild COVID-19. Study-wide findings and caveats: Clones that contracted from day 15 to 85 were balanced CD4/CD8, while later expanders leaned CD4+. In pre-infection memory, a portion of responding clones appeared, which suggested that cross-reactive memory joined.

This CDR3 spans 16 amino acids. V gave up 4 bases and J gave up 5 bases, with 19 bases separating them. Looked up from germline, CDR1 is MNHEY and CDR2 is SMNVEV (reference sequence). The V and J genes are TRBV27 and TRBJ2-3, with D perhaps matching TRBD1 (6 bases). Input material: PBMCs or a T cell subset sorted from them (not recorded which). This clonotype originated in a man aged 18 to 30 who had mild COVID-19 (a few samples of this study predate the infection). Cell type and time point are not known. The CDR3 loop reads CASSWVPTGIRDTQYF. Here the CDR3 DNA reads TGTGCCAGCAGTTGGGTCCCCACAGGGATAAGAGATACGCAGTATTTT.